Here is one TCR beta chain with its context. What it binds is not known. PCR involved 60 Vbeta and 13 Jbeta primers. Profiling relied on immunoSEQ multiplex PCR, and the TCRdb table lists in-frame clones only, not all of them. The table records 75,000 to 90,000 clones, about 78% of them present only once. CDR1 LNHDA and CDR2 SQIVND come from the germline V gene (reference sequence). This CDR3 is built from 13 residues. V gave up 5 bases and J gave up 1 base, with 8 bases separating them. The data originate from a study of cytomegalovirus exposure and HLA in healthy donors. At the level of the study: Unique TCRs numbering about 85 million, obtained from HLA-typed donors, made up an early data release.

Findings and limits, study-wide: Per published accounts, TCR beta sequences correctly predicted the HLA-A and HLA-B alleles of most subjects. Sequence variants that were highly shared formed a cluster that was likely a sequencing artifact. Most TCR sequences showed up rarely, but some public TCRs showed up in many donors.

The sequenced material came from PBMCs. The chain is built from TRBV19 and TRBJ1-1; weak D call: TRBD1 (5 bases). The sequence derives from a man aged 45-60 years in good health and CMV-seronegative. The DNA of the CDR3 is TGTGCCAGTAGTTCCGGACAGAACACTGAAGCTTTCTTT. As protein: CASSSGQNTEAFF.